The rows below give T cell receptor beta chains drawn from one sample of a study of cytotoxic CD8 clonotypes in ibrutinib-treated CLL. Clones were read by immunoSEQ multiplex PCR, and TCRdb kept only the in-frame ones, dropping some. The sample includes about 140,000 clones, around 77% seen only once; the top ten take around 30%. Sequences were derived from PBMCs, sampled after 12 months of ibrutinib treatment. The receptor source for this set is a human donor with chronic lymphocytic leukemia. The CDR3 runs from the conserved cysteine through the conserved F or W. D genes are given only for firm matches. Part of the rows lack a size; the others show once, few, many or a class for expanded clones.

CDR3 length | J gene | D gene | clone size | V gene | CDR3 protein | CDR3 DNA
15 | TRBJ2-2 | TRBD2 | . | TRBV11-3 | CASSPSGDLPGELFF | TGTGCCAGCAGCCCTAGCGGGGATCTCCCCGGGGAGCTGTTTTTT
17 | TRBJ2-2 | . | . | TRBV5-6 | CASSLAYGAKGSGELFF | TGTGCCAGCAGCTTGGCCTATGGGGCAAAGGGTTCCGGGGAGCTGTTTTTT
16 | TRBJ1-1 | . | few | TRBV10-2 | CASSVSPRHSVTEAFF | TGCGCCAGCAGTGTTTCCCCCCGACACTCAGTCACTGAAGCTTTCTTT
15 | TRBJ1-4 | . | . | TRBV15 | CATSRSGTTNEKLFF | TGTGCCACCAGCAGATCCGGGACAACTAATGAAAAACTGTTTTTT
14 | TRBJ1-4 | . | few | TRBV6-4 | CASTYRTLGEKLFF | TGTGCCAGCACCTACCGGACATTGGGTGAAAAACTGTTTTTT
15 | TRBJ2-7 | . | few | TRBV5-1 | CASSLTSDRNYEQYF | TGCGCCAGCAGCTTGACGTCGGACAGAAACTACGAGCAGTACTTC
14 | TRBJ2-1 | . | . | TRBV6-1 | CASMSLSSYNEQFF | TGTGCCAGCATGTCATTGAGCTCCTACAATGAGCAGTTCTTC
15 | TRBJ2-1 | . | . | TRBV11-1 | CASSFRWGAYNEQFF | TGTGCCAGCAGCTTTAGATGGGGCGCCTACAATGAGCAGTTCTTC
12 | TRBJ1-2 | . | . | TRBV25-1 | CASSVAAFGYTF | TGTGCCAGCAGTGTCGCCGCGTTCGGCTACACCTTC
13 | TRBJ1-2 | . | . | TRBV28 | CASSYRVHYGYTF | TGTGCCAGCAGTTACAGGGTTCACTATGGCTACACCTTC
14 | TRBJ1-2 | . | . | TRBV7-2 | CASSLVSSGYGYTF | TGTGCCAGCAGCTTAGTTTCTTCGGGGTATGGCTACACCTTC
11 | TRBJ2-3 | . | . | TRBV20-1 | CSARATDTQYF | TGCAGTGCTAGGGCAACAGATACGCAGTATTTT
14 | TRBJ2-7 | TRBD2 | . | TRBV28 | CASSFPSGIREQYF | TGTGCCAGCAGTTTTCCTAGCGGGATTCGCGAGCAGTACTTC